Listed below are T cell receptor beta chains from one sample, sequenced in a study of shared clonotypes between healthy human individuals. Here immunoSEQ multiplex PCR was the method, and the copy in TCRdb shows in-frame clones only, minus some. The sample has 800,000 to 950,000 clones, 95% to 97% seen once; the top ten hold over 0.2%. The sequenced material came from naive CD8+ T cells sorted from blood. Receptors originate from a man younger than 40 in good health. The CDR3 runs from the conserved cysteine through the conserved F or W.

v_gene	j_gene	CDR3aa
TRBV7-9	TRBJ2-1	CASRGETYNEQFF
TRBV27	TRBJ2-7	CASSVAGGPLEQYF
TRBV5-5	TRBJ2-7	CASDVGQAYEQYF
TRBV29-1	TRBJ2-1	CSGLLADYNEQFF
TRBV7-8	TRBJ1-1	CASSFNAGRETMNTEAFF
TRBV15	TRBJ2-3	CATSSRTSPLTDTQYF
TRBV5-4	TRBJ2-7	CASTRTGSSYEQYF
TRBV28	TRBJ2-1	CASLETSVGYNEQFF
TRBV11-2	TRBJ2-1	CASSLEPSGSFDEQFF
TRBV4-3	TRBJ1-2	CASSQERGLSGGYTF
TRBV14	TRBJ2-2	CASSQEVGELFF
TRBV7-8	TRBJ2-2	CASSNHGELFF
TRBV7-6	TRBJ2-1	CASSLWAGGSNNEQFF
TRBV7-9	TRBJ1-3	CASSNRVYGNTIYF
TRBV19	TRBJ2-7	CASSIGLEQYF